Below are 10 T cell receptor beta chains sequenced from a single sample in a study of identical twins. One entry per CDR3 protein results from TCRdb running MiXCR on the 5' RACE reads. The table lists around 570,000 distinct CDR3 sequences, nearly 10% of them singletons, with approximately 3% in the top ten. The sample was also linked to a second study, of yellow fever vaccine responses in identical twins.

Sequenced: PBMCs. The receptors come from a woman aged 18-35 years in good health.

This clonotype was observed a handful of times. The V and J genes are TRBV2 and TRBJ2-7; 9 bases are a match to TRBD2. With V trimmed by 6 bases and J by 5 bases, 2 bases remained unmatched. CDR1 and CDR2 (germline): SNHLY, FYNNEI. The CDR3 is 12 amino acids. This CDR3 is CASRGLADEQYF. CDR3 sequence (DNA): TGTGCCAGCAGGGGACTAGCCGACGAGCAGTACTTC.

There are many counts of this clonotype. The CDR3 protein is CATSRDWAGGGEKLFF. The CDR3 DNA reads as TGTGCCACCAGCAGAGATTGGGCAGGCGGGGGTGAAAAACTGTTTTTT. The rearrangement uses TRBV15 and TRBJ1-4; D possibly corresponds to TRBD1 (5 bases). Germline CDR1 reads LNHNV; CDR2 reads YYDKDF (reference sequence). Deletions cut 0 bases from V and 7 bases from J, with 15 bases between. The CDR3 runs 16 residues.

This clonotype was picked up a small number of times. This chain connects TRBV7-2 to TRBJ2-1; TRBD2 might be the D (5 bases). Germline-derived CDR1 and CDR2 are SGHTA and FQGNSA. There are 14 residues in the CDR3. V lost 5 bases to trimming and J lost 5 bases, with 13 bases between them. CDR3 in DNA: TGTGCCAGCAGCCCTCCGGGGTTAAACAATGAGCAGTTCTTC. Translating gives CASSPPGLNNEQFF.

This clonotype has a handful of counts. The chain employs TRBV29-1 and TRBJ2-2; possibly TRBD1 or TRBD2 for D (6 bases each). V was pared by 4 bases and J by 7 bases, with 19 bases between. This CDR3 is built from 15 residues. Germline lookup yields CDR1 SQVTM and CDR2 ANQGSEA. The CDR3 is CSVAGGRQAGGELFF. In DNA form, the CDR3 reads TGCAGCGTTGCCGGGGGAAGACAGGCTGGCGGGGAGCTGTTTTTT.

This clonotype was seen at least ten times. The chain combines TRBV3-1 with TRBJ2-5; D perhaps matches TRBD1 (5 bases). Trimming took off 2 bases at V and 1 base at J, with 11 bases between the two ends. From germline, CDR1 is LGHDT and CDR2 YNNKEL (reference sequence). There are 15 residues in the CDR3. CDR3 DNA sequence: TGTGCCAGCAGCCAATCTGGGCAGGGCCAAGAGACCCAGTACTTC. It is translated as CASSQSGQGQETQYF.

This clonotype was seen ten or more times. The chain joins TRBV12-3 or TRBV12-4 to TRBJ2-7; D gene ambiguous. Trimming pared 8 bases from V and 2 bases from J, leaving 10 bases between. This CDR3 spans 12 amino acids. CDR3 region: CASRRGAYEQYF. The DNA for the CDR3 is TGTGCCAGCCGCCGTGGTGCCTACGAGCAGTACTTC.

The chain is built from TRBV29-1 and TRBJ1-1, with D hard to call. Germline V gene sequence: CDR1 SQVTM, CDR2 ANQGSEA. The V gene lost 3 bases and the J gene lost 3 bases, with 8 bases spanning the gap. The CDR3 contains 12 residues. The CDR3 region is CSVEGYYTEAFF. In DNA, the CDR3 is TGCAGCGTTGAGGGCTACTACACTGAAGCTTTCTTT.

This clonotype was recorded at least ten times. This sequence joins TRBV24-1 and TRBJ2-2; 7 nucleotides agree with TRBD2. This CDR3 contains 20 residues. Germline values: CDR1 KGHDR, CDR2 SFDVKD. J was trimmed by 1 base and V by 3 bases; bases with no gene match: 16. The CDR3 sequence: CATSDPTTGPSGVNTGELFF. Here the CDR3 DNA reads TGTGCCACCAGTGATCCGACGACGGGACCTAGCGGAGTGAACACCGGGGAGCTGTTTTTT.

The rearrangement links TRBV27 to TRBJ2-7; D may match TRBD1 or TRBD2 (5 bases each). V dropped 6 bases and J dropped 4 bases, with 19 bases sitting between them. The V gene's germline CDR1 is MNHEY and CDR2 SMNVEV (reference sequence). The length of the CDR3 is 15 residues. CDR3 residues: CASSFRRDAEYEQYF. For the CDR3, the DNA is TGTGCCAGCAGCTTTCGCCGGGACGCCGAGTACGAGCAGTACTTC.

This sequence joins TRBV11-2 and TRBJ2-1; the match to TRBD2 covers 7 bases. The CDR3 extends over 15 amino acids. V shed 7 bases and J 0 bases; nucleotides not matched to a gene: 6. Germline V CDR1 and CDR2: SGHAT, FQNNGV. The CDR3 region is CASIKAGYSYNEQFF. CDR3 sequence (DNA): TGTGCCAGCATCAAAGCGGGGTACTCCTACAATGAGCAGTTCTTC.